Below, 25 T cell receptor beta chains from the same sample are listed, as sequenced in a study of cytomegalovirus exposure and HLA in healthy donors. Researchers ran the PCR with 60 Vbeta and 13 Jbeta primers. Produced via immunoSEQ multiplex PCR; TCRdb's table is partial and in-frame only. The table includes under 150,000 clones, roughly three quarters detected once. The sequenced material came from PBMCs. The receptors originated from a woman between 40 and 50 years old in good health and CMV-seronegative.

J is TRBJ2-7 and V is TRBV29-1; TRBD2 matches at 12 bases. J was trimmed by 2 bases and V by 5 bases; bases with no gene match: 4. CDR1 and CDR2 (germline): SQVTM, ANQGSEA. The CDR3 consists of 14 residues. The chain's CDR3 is CSVSSGRAPYEQYF. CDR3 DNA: TGCAGCGTTTCTAGCGGGAGGGCCCCCTACGAGCAGTACTTC.

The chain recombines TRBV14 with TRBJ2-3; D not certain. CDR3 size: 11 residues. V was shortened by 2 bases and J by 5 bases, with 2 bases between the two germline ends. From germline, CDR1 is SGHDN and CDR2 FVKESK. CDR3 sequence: CASSQLDTQYF. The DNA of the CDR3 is TGTGCCAGCAGCCAACTAGATACGCAGTATTTT.

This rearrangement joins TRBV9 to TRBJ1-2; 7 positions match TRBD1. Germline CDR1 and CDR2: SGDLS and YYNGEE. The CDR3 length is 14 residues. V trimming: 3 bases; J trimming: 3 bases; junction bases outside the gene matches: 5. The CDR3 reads CASSAGTGDYGYTF. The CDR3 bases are TGTGCCAGCAGCGCAGGTACAGGGGACTATGGCTACACCTTC.

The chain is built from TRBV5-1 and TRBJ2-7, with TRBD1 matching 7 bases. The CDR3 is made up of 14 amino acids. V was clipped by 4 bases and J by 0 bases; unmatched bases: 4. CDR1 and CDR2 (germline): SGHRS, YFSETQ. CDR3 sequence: CASSDRDSSYEQYF. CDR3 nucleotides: TGCGCCAGCAGCGACCGGGACAGCTCCTACGAGCAGTACTTC.

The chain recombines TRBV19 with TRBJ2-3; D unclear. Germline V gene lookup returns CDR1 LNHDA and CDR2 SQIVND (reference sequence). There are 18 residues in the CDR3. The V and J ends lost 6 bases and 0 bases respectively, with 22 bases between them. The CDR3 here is CASSKDRRWAGSTDTQYF. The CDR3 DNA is TGTGCCAGTAGCAAAGATAGGCGATGGGCAGGAAGCACAGATACGCAGTATTTT.

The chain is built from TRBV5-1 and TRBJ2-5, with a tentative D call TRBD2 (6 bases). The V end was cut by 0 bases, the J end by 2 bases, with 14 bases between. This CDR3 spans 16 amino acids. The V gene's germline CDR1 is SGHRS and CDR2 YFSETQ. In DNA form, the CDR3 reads TGCGCCAGCAGCTTGGTGGGGACCGGGGGTCAAGAGACCCAGTACTTC. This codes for CASSLVGTGGQETQYF.

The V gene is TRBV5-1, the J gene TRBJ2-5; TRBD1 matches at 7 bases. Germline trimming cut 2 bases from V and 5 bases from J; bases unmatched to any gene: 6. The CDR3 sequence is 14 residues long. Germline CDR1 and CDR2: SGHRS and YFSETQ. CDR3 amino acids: CASSFETGRETQYF. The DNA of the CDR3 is TGCGCCAGCAGCTTTGAGACAGGGCGTGAGACCCAGTACTTC.

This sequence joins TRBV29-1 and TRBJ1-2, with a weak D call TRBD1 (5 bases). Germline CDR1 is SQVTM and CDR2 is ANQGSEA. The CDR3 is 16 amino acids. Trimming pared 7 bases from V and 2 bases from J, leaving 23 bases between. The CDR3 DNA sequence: TGCAGCGACGCACCGACCCTGGGACTGGCCAACTATGGCTACACCTTC. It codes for CSDAPTLGLANYGYTF.

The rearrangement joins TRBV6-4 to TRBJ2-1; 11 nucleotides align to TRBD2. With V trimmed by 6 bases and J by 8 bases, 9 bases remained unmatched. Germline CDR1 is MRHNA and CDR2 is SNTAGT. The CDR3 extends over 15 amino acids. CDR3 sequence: CASSRGLAELDEQFF. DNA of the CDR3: TGTGCCAGCAGCCGGGGACTAGCGGAATTAGATGAGCAGTTCTTC.

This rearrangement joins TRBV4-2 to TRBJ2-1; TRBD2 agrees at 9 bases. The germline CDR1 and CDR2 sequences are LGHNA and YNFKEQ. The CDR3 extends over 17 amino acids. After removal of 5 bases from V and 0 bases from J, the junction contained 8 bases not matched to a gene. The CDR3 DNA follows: TGTGCCAGCAGCTCGCGACTAGCGGCTAGCTCCTACAATGAGCAGTTCTTC. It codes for CASSSRLAASSYNEQFF.

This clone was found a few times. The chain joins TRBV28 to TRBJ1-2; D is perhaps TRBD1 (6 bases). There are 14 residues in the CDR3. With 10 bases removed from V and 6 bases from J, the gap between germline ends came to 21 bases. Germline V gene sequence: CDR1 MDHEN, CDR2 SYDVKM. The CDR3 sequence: CATEGRTGIDGYTF. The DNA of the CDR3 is TGTGCCACCGAAGGTCGAACAGGGATAGATGGCTACACCTTC.

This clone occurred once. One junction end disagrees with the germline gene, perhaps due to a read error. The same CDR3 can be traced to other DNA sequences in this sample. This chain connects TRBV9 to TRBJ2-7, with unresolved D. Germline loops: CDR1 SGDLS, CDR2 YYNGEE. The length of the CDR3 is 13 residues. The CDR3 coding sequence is TGTGCTAGCAGCGTAAGCGAAGGTTACGAGCAGTACTTC. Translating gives CASSVSEGYEQYF.

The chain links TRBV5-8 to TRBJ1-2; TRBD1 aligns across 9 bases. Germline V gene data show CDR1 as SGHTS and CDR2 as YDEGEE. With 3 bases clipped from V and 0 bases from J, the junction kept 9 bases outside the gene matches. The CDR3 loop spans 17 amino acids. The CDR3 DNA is TGTGCCAGCAGCTCATTCCGGGACAGGGTCTCTAACTATGGCTACACCTTC. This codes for CASSSFRDRVSNYGYTF.

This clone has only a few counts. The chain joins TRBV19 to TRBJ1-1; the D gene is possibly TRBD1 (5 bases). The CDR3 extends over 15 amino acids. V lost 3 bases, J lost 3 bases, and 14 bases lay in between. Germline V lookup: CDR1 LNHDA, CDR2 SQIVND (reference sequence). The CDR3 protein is CASSITVRGDTEAFF. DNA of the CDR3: TGTGCCAGTAGTATTACGGTCCGGGGGGACACTGAAGCTTTCTTT. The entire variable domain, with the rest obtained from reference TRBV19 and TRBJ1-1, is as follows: DGGITQSPKYLFRKEGQNVTLSCEQNLNHDAMYWYRQDPGQGLRLIYYSQIVNDFQKGDIAEGYSVSREKKESFPLTVTSAQKNPTAFYLCASSITVRGDTEAFFGQGTRLTVV.

The CDR3 sequence is CASNRFVGPYEQYF. CDR3 DNA sequence: TGTGCCAGCAATCGTTTCGTGGGCCCCTACGAGCAGTACTTC. The chain uses TRBV6-1 and TRBJ2-7; D remains unclear. V shed 7 bases and J shed 2 bases, with 15 bases lying between them. The CDR3 is made up of 14 amino acids. CDR1 is MNHNS and CDR2 is SASEGT in the germline V gene.

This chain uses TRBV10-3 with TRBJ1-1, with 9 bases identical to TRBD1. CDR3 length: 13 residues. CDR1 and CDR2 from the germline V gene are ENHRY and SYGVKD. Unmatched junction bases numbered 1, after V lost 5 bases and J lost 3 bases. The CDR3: CAISRTGDTEAFF. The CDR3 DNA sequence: TGTGCCATCAGTCGGACAGGGGACACTGAAGCTTTCTTT.

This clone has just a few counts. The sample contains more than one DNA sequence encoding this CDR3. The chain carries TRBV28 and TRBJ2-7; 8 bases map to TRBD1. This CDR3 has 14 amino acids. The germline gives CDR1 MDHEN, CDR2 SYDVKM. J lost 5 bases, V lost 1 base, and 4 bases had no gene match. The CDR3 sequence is CASSLSQGAHEQYF. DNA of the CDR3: TGTGCCAGCAGTTTATCCCAGGGGGCGCACGAGCAGTACTTC.

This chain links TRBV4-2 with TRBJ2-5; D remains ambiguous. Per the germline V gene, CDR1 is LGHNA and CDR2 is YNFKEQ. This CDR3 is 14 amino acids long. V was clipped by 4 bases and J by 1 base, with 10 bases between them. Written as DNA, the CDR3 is TGTGCCAGCAGCCGCGGTATATCCCAAGAGACCCAGTACTTC. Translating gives CASSRGISQETQYF.

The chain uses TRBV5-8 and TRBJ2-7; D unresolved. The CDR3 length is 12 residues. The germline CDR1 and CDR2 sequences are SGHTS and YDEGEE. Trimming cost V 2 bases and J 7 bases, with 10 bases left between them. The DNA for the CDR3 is TGTGCCAGCAGCTTCTCGTTTCGGGAGCAGTACTTC. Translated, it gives CASSFSFREQYF.

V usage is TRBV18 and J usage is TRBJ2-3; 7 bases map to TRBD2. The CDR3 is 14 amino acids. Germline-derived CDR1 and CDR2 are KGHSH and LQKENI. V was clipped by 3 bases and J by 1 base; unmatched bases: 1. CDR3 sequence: CASSPGGGTDTQYF. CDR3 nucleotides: TGTGCCAGCTCACCGGGGGGGGGCACAGATACGCAGTATTTT.

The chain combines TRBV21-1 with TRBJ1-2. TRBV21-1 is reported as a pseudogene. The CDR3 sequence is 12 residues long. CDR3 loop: CASPMQGGGYTF. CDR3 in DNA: TGTGCCAGCCCGATGCAGGGAGGCGGCTACACCTTC.

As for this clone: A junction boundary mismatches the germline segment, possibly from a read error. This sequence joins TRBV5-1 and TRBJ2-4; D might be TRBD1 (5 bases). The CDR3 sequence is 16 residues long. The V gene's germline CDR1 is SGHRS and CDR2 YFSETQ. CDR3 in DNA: TGCGCCAGCAGCTTGGCCCCCCTAGGGGCCAAAAACAGTCAGTACTTC. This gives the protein CASSLAPLGAKNSQYF. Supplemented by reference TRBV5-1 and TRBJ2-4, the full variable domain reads KAGVTQTPRYLIKTRGQQVTLSCSPISGHRSVSWYQQTPGQGLQFLFEYFSETQRNKGNFPGRFSGRQFSNSRSEMNVSTLELGDSALYLCASSLAPLGAKNSQYFGAGTRLSVL.

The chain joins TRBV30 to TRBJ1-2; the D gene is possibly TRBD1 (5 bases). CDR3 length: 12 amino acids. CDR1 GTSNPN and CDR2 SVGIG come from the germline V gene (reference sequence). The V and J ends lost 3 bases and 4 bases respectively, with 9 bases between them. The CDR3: CAWSVTVYGYTF. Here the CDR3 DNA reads TGTGCCTGGAGCGTGACAGTCTATGGCTACACCTTC.

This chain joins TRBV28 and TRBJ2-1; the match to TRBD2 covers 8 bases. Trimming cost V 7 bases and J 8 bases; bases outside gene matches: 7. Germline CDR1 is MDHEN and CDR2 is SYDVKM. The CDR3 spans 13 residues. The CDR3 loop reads CASTGGGGDEQFF. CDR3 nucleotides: TGTGCCAGCACCGGGGGGGGAGGCGATGAGCAGTTCTTC.

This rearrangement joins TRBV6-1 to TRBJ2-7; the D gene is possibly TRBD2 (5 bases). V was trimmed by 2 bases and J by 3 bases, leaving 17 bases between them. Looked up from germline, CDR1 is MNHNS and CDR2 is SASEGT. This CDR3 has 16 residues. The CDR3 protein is CASSEPAGRRGYEQYF. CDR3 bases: TGTGCCAGCAGTGAACCCGCGGGTCGTCGGGGCTACGAGCAGTACTTC.